This TCR beta chain is drawn from a study of blood T cell repertoires in COVID-19. Study background: The United States, Italy and Spain were the sources of the acute and convalescent COVID-19 samples. The cDNA or gDNA used as material had been derived from T cells, B-cell-depleted T cells, or PBMCs.

Profiled with immunoSEQ multiplex PCR; TCRdb holds only in-frame clones, not every one. The table has roughly 100,000 clones, roughly 80% seen once; the top ten hold roughly 14%. The CDR3 spans 15 residues. Trimming took 4 bases from V and 8 from J; bases not matched to a gene: 7. Looked up from germline, CDR1 is MNHEY and CDR2 is SMNVEV (reference sequence). The sequence derives from a woman older than 75 with acute or convalescent COVID-19. Source material: peripheral blood. The chain is built from TRBV27 and TRBJ2-2, with 10 positions matching TRBD2. The CDR3, as DNA: TGTGCCAGCAGTTCCCGAACTAGCGGGAAAGGGGAGCTGTTTTTT. Its protein product is CASSSRTSGKGELFF.